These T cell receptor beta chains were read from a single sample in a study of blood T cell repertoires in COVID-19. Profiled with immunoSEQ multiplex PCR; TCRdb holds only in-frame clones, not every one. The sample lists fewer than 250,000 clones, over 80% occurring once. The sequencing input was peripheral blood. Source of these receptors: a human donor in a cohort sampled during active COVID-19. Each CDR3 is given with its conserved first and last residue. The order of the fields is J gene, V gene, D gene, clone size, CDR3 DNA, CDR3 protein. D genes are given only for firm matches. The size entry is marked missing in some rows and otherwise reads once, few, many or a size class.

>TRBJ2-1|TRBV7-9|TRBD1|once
TGTGCCAGCAGCCCCCCACCGGGACAGGGATACAATGAGCAGTTCTTC
CASSPPPGQGYNEQFF
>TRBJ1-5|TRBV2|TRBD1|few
TGTGCCAGCAAGGGACAGGATCAGCCCCAGCATTTT
CASKGQDQPQHF
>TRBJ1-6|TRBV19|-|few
TGTGCCAGTAGTAATTCTGCCAGGGGTGTTTCACCCCTCCACTTT
CASSNSARGVSPLHF
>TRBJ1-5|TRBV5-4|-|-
TGTGCCAGCAGCTATGACGGGAGGCATGGCAATCAGCCCCAGCATTTT
CASSYDGRHGNQPQHF
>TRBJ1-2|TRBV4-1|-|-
TGCGCCAGCAGCCCCCTGGGGAGGTTAGGGGGCTACACCTTC
CASSPLGRLGGYTF
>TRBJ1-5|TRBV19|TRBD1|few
TGTGCCAGTAGTATCCAGGGGGGACCTAATCAGCCCCAGCATTTT
CASSIQGGPNQPQHF
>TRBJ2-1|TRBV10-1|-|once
TGCGCCAGCAGTGCTGACAGTCCTTTAAAGTTCTTC
CASSADSPLKFF
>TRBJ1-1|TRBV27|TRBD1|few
TGTGCCAGCAGTTCGGACAGGGGGACGAACACTGAAGCTTTCTTT
CASSSDRGTNTEAFF
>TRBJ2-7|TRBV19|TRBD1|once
TGTGCCAGTAGTTTAGGGACAGGGGCCTTCTCCTACGAGCAGTACTTC
CASSLGTGAFSYEQYF
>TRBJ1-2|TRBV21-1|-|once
TGTGCCAGCAGCAAAGCGCTACGCTTACTACGGGGCTACACCTTC
CASSKALRLLRGYTF
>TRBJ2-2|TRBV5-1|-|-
TGCGCCAGCAGCCCGAACACAGGGCGAGACACCGGGGAGCTGTTTTTT
CASSPNTGRDTGELFF
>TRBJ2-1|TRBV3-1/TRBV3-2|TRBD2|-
TGTGCCAGCAGCCAAGGGCTAGCGGGGGGGCTCATCTACAATGAGCAGTTCTTC
CASSQGLAGGLIYNEQFF
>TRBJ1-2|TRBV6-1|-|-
TGTGCCAGCAGTGAATCAGGGGCCGGCTTCTTC
CASSESGAGFF
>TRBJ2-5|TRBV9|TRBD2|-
TGTGCCAGCACGGGGGGAGGACTTGGGGAAGAGACCCAGTACTTC
CASTGGGLGEETQYF
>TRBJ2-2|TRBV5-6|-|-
TGTGCCAGCAGCCTACAGGAGAACACCGGGGAGCTGTTTTTT
CASSLQENTGELFF
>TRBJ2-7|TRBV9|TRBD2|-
TGTGCCAGCAGCGTAGGACTAGCGGCCTCCTACGAGCAGTACTTC
CASSVGLAASYEQYF